This T cell receptor (beta chain) was sequenced during a study of blood T cell repertoires in COVID-19. The repertoire was sequenced with immunoSEQ multiplex PCR; TCRdb's copy has only in-frame clones and lacks some. The sample has more than 95,000 clones; about 75% are singletons. This clonotype was sampled from a woman in her 70s with acute or convalescent COVID-19. Sequencing used peripheral blood.

The CDR3 sequence is CASSRTSFFTQYF. In nucleotides, the CDR3 is TGTGCCAGCAGCCGGACTAGTTTTTTTACGCAGTATTTT. This rearrangement joins TRBV7-2 to TRBJ2-3, with TRBD2 matching over 7 bases. The V segment lost 5 bases and the J segment 8 bases; nucleotides outside the gene matches: 7. CDR1 and CDR2 (germline): SGHTA, FQGNSA. CDR3 length: 13 amino acids.